The source of this T cell receptor (beta chain) is a study of shared clonotypes between healthy human individuals. Assay used: immunoSEQ multiplex PCR; TCRdb lists only in-frame clones, some missing. Of fewer than 1.6 million clones detected, less than 99% appear once; the ten largest clones hold approximately 0.4%. V dropped 6 bases and J dropped 3; count of bases not matched to a gene: 8. Germline V gives CDR1 SGHRS, CDR2 YFSETQ. This CDR3 has 15 amino acids. The material sequenced was naive CD4+ T cells sorted from blood. Sample subset: CD45RA+ positively selected. The TCR comes from a man aged 25 to 40 in good health. The V gene is TRBV5-1, the J gene TRBJ2-7, with 11 nucleotides matching TRBD2. CDR3 DNA sequence: TGCGCCAGCACCCCGGGACTAGCGGACGACTACGAGCAGTACTTC. This sequence encodes CASTPGLADDYEQYF.